The present T cell receptor beta chain was sequenced within a study of blood T cell repertoires in COVID-19. Background on the study: T cells, B-cell-depleted T cells, or PBMCs provided the cDNA or gDNA that served as material.

The CDR3 runs 15 residues. Trimming cost V 5 bases and J 7 bases; bases outside gene matches: 6. Germline-derived CDR1 and CDR2 are MDHEN and SYDVKM. As handled by the study authors: Reference gene primer amplification in the assay estimated nucleated cell counts. The table came from immunoSEQ multiplex PCR; TCRdb's copy has only in-frame clones and leaves some out. That table supplies the V and J calls and clone size; D and trimming were determined from the DNA. The sample holds some 280,000 clones, around 86% seen once. This sequence was found in a woman in her twenties or thirties with active or convalescent COVID-19. V and J are TRBV28 and TRBJ2-2, with 11 bases fitting TRBD1. The sample comprised peripheral blood. The CDR3 loop reads CASSTGQGANGELFF. DNA for the CDR3: TGTGCCAGCAGTACAGGACAGGGGGCCAACGGGGAGCTGTTTTTT.